The rows below give T cell receptor beta chains drawn from one sample of a study of OX40 agonist ivuxolimab in advanced cancers. This table comes from immunoSEQ multiplex PCR, and its TCRdb copy is limited to in-frame clones, with some not included. The sample has tens of thousands of clones, around 83% seen once. Here the sequenced sample was CD4+ or CD8+ T cells sorted from blood, taken in a trial of the OX40 agonist ivuxolimab. These receptors were obtained from an adult with an advanced solid tumor such as melanoma, head and neck, liver or kidney cancer. CDR3s include the opening cysteine and the closing phenylalanine or tryptophan. The order of the fields is CDR3 length, V gene, D gene, J gene, CDR3 protein. D genes are given only for firm matches.

CDR3 length: 18; V gene: TRBV19; D gene: TRBD2; J gene: TRBJ2-2; CDR3 protein: CASSARTSGSVNTGELFF
CDR3 length: 15; V gene: TRBV6-5; D gene: TRBD1; J gene: TRBJ1-5; CDR3 protein: CASRRTGGEGQPQHF
CDR3 length: 13; V gene: TRBV7-2; D gene: .; J gene: TRBJ1-2; CDR3 protein: CASNLQDLLGYTF
CDR3 length: 17; V gene: TRBV7-2; D gene: TRBD1; J gene: TRBJ2-3; CDR3 protein: CASSSQVGTGSTDTQYF
CDR3 length: 12; V gene: TRBV2; D gene: TRBD2; J gene: TRBJ2-7; CDR3 protein: CASRGLAYEQYF
CDR3 length: 13; V gene: TRBV5-1; D gene: .; J gene: TRBJ2-2; CDR3 protein: CASSLGSTGELFF
CDR3 length: 13; V gene: TRBV28; D gene: .; J gene: TRBJ1-2; CDR3 protein: CASRSGIYWGYTF
CDR3 length: 14; V gene: TRBV10-3; D gene: TRBD1; J gene: TRBJ1-1; CDR3 protein: CAISGGTGGTEAFF
CDR3 length: 13; V gene: TRBV28; D gene: .; J gene: TRBJ1-2; CDR3 protein: CASSLGENYGYTF
CDR3 length: 16; V gene: TRBV29-1; D gene: .; J gene: TRBJ2-1; CDR3 protein: CSPRHEAGATPDEQFF
CDR3 length: 16; V gene: TRBV19; D gene: TRBD1; J gene: TRBJ2-5; CDR3 protein: CASSTPGTGIQETQYF
CDR3 length: 13; V gene: TRBV7-9; D gene: TRBD2; J gene: TRBJ2-5; CDR3 protein: CASGSGRGETQYF
CDR3 length: 17; V gene: TRBV2; D gene: .; J gene: TRBJ2-6; CDR3 protein: CASRPGTGNSGANVLTF
CDR3 length: 14; V gene: TRBV6-6; D gene: .; J gene: TRBJ2-2; CDR3 protein: CASIPHANTGELFF
CDR3 length: 16; V gene: TRBV6-6; D gene: TRBD1; J gene: TRBJ1-3; CDR3 protein: CASSFLNRGPGNTIYF
CDR3 length: 13; V gene: TRBV29-1; D gene: .; J gene: TRBJ2-3; CDR3 protein: CSGQSPTTDTQYF
CDR3 length: 17; V gene: TRBV18; D gene: TRBD2; J gene: TRBJ2-7; CDR3 protein: CASSPVRTSAIFYEQYF
CDR3 length: 13; V gene: TRBV5-6; D gene: TRBD1; J gene: TRBJ1-1; CDR3 protein: CASSPGQGRVAFF
CDR3 length: 14; V gene: TRBV11-1; D gene: .; J gene: TRBJ2-5; CDR3 protein: CASSLAFGQETQYF
CDR3 length: 14; V gene: TRBV12-5; D gene: TRBD2; J gene: TRBJ2-1; CDR3 protein: CASGLSGMRNEQFF
CDR3 length: 14; V gene: TRBV5-4; D gene: .; J gene: TRBJ2-7; CDR3 protein: CASSSLSAPYEQYF
CDR3 length: 15; V gene: TRBV5-1; D gene: .; J gene: TRBJ2-5; CDR3 protein: CASSISGTPAETQYF
CDR3 length: 17; V gene: TRBV16; D gene: .; J gene: TRBJ2-3; CDR3 protein: CASSQSSRGRATDTQYF
CDR3 length: 14; V gene: TRBV19; D gene: TRBD1; J gene: TRBJ1-1; CDR3 protein: CATRQGRYNTEAFF
CDR3 length: 15; V gene: TRBV27; D gene: TRBD1; J gene: TRBJ1-1; CDR3 protein: CASSLSTRGSTEAFF
CDR3 length: 15; V gene: TRBV18; D gene: TRBD1; J gene: TRBJ1-2; CDR3 protein: CASSPPADRRGGYTF
CDR3 length: 13; V gene: TRBV5-6; D gene: .; J gene: TRBJ2-7; CDR3 protein: CASSRISSYEQYF
CDR3 length: 15; V gene: TRBV21-1; D gene: .; J gene: TRBJ1-2; CDR3 protein: CASSKKHMLSYGYTF
CDR3 length: 16; V gene: TRBV11-2; D gene: .; J gene: TRBJ2-7; CDR3 protein: CASSLVVPPLTTEQYF
CDR3 length: 14; V gene: TRBV19; D gene: .; J gene: TRBJ1-1; CDR3 protein: CASSIRGFVAEAFF
CDR3 length: 14; V gene: TRBV19; D gene: .; J gene: TRBJ1-5; CDR3 protein: CASRSLGGNQPQHF
CDR3 length: 15; V gene: TRBV5-1; D gene: TRBD2; J gene: TRBJ2-2; CDR3 protein: CASRQLAKRTGELFF
CDR3 length: 14; V gene: TRBV5-1; D gene: TRBD1; J gene: TRBJ2-7; CDR3 protein: CASSLLDRGNEQYF
CDR3 length: 13; V gene: TRBV7-9; D gene: TRBD2; J gene: TRBJ2-4; CDR3 protein: CASSVAGVYIQYF
CDR3 length: 15; V gene: TRBV6-5; D gene: TRBD1; J gene: TRBJ1-5; CDR3 protein: CASSYSMDRGQPQHF
CDR3 length: 12; V gene: TRBV6-5; D gene: TRBD1; J gene: TRBJ2-7; CDR3 protein: CASWDSPYEQYF
CDR3 length: 14; V gene: TRBV6-1; D gene: TRBD1; J gene: TRBJ2-7; CDR3 protein: CAILDRGLTYEQYF
CDR3 length: 17; V gene: TRBV19; D gene: .; J gene: TRBJ1-5; CDR3 protein: CASSIAPGSAGNQPQHF
CDR3 length: 15; V gene: TRBV6-5; D gene: .; J gene: TRBJ2-1; CDR3 protein: CASRPSFLGHNEQFF
CDR3 length: 15; V gene: TRBV9; D gene: TRBD2; J gene: TRBJ2-3; CDR3 protein: CASNQAGGSTDTQYF
CDR3 length: 14; V gene: TRBV29-1; D gene: TRBD2; J gene: TRBJ2-7; CDR3 protein: CSVEEGRGTYEQYF
CDR3 length: 19; V gene: TRBV5-4; D gene: TRBD1; J gene: TRBJ2-2; CDR3 protein: CASSLSVTGGYGNTGELFF
CDR3 length: 15; V gene: TRBV27; D gene: .; J gene: TRBJ1-2; CDR3 protein: CASSPKLDGPYGYTF
CDR3 length: 15; V gene: TRBV5-6; D gene: TRBD1; J gene: TRBJ2-3; CDR3 protein: CASSSFDRGGGTQYF
CDR3 length: 16; V gene: TRBV27; D gene: TRBD1; J gene: TRBJ2-3; CDR3 protein: CASRETGTGRTDTQYF
CDR3 length: 15; V gene: TRBV5-4; D gene: .; J gene: TRBJ1-1; CDR3 protein: CASSLGTREGTEAFF
CDR3 length: 12; V gene: TRBV7-9; D gene: .; J gene: TRBJ2-7; CDR3 protein: CASSLLDGEQYF
CDR3 length: 16; V gene: TRBV10-1; D gene: TRBD1; J gene: TRBJ2-1; CDR3 protein: CASSESIGGLYNEQFF
CDR3 length: 13; V gene: TRBV6-5; D gene: TRBD1; J gene: TRBJ2-7; CDR3 protein: CASIAGGSYEQYF
CDR3 length: 14; V gene: TRBV5-6; D gene: .; J gene: TRBJ2-3; CDR3 protein: CASSLADFFDTQYF
CDR3 length: 14; V gene: TRBV6-1; D gene: .; J gene: TRBJ2-7; CDR3 protein: CASSRTPRVYEQYF
CDR3 length: 15; V gene: TRBV27; D gene: .; J gene: TRBJ2-1; CDR3 protein: CASSLMQSSYNEQFF
CDR3 length: 14; V gene: TRBV5-1; D gene: .; J gene: TRBJ1-1; CDR3 protein: CASSTGRGRTEAFF